The table lists the clone carrying this TCR beta chain with many counts. This entry comes from a study of T cells in Graves' hyperthyroidism and ophthalmopathy. CDR1 is LGHDT, CDR2 YNNKEL, per germline (reference sequence). This CDR3 contains 14 residues. The V end was cut by 3 bases, the J end by 3 bases, with 9 bases between. Hyperthyroidism was newly diagnosed in patients aged 18 to 65 (duration under 2 months). TCR beta CDR3 regions were amplified from RNA transcripts. The HTBI set primed first-round TCR CDR3 RT-PCR. TCRdb analysed the multiplex PCR reads with MiXCR anew, one entry per CDR3 protein. The table records about 560,000 distinct CDR3 sequences, roughly a sixth of them present only once.

The chain has TRBV3-1 and TRBJ1-5; D is possibly TRBD1 (5 bases). Sequencing was done on a sample of blood. The sequence came from a woman younger than 35 with Graves' hyperthyroidism. Written as DNA, the CDR3 is TGTGCCAGCAGCCAGGGACGGTCCAATCAGCCCCAGCATTTT. Its protein product is CASSQGRSNQPQHF.